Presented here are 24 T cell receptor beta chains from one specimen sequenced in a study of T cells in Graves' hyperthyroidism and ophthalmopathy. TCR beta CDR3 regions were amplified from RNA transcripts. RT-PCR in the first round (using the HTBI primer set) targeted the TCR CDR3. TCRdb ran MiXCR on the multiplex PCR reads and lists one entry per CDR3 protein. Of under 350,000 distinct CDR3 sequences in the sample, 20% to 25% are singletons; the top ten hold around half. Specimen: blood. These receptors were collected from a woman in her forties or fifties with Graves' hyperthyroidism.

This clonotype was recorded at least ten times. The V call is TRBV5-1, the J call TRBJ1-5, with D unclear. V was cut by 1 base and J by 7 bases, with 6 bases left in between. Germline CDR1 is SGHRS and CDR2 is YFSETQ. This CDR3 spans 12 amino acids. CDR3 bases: TGCGCCAGCAGCTTGTCTGGACAGCCCCAGCATTTT. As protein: CASSLSGQPQHF.

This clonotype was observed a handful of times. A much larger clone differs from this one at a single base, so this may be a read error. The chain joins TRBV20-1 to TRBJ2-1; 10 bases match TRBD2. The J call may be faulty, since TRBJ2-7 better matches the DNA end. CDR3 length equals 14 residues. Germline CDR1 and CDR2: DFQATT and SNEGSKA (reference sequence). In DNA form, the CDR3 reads TGCAGTGCTACTAGCGGGGGACCCTACAATGAGCAGTACTTC. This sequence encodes CSATSGGPYNEQYF.

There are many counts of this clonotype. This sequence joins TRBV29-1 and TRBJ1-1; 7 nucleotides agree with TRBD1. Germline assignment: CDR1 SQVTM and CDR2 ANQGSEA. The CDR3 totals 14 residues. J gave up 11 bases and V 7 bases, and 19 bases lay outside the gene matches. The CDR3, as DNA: TGCAGCGCCTGGGGACGACAGGGATTTATTCGGGCTTTCTTT. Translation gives CSAWGRQGFIRAFF.

CDR3 in amino acids: CASSEGSGGSYEQYF. CDR3 sequence (DNA): TGTGCCAGCAGTGAAGGAAGCGGGGGGTCCTACGAGCAGTACTTC. The V gene is TRBV6-4, the J gene TRBJ2-7; TRBD2 matches at 9 bases. This CDR3 has 15 amino acids. Germline V gene data show CDR1 as MRHNA and CDR2 as SNTAGT. V dropped 3 bases and J dropped 1; count of bases not matched to a gene: 4.

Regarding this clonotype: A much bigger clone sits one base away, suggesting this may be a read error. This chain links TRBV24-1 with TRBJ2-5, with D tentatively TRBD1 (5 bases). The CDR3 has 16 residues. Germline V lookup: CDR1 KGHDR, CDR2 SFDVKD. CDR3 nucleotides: TGTGCCACCAGTGATTCAGCAGGGATAAGGCAAGGGACCCAGTACTTC. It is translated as CATSDSAGIRQGTQYF.

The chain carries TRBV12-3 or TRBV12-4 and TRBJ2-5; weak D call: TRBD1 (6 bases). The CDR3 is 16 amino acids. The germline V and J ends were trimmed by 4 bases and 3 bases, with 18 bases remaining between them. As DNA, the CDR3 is TGTGCCAGCAGTTACTACAGGGCTTTCCGTGAAGAGACCCAGTACTTC. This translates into CASSYYRAFREETQYF.

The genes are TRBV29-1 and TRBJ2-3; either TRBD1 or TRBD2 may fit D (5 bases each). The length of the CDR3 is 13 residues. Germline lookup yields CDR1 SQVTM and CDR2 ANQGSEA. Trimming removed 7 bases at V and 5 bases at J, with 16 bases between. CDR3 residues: CSDGQLGGDTQYF. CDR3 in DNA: TGCAGCGACGGACAACTTGGGGGAGATACGCAGTATTTT.

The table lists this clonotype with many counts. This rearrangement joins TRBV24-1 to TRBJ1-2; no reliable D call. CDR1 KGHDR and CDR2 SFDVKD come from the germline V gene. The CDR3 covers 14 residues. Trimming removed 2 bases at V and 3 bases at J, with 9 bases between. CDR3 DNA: TGTGCCACCAGTGATTCGCGGTGGGACTATGGCTACACCTTC. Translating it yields CATSDSRWDYGYTF.

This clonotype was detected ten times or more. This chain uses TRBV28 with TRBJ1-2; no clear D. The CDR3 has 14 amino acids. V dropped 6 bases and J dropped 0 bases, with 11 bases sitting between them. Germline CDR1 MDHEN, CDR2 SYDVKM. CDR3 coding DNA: TGTGCCAGCAGACAACACGGTACTAACTATGGCTACACCTTC. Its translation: CASRQHGTNYGYTF.

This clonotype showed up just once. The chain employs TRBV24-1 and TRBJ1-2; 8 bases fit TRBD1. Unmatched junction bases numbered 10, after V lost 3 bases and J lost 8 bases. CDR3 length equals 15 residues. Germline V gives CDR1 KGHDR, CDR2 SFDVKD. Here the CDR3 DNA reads TGTGCCACCAGTGATCCGGGACAGGTCCTGGGAGGCTACACCTTC. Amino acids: CATSDPGQVLGGYTF.

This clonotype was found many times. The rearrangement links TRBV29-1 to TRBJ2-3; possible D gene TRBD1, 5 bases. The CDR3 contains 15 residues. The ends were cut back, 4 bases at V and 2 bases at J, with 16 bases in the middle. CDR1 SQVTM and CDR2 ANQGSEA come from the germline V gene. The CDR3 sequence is CSVGPREGHTDTQYF. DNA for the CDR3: TGCAGCGTTGGCCCCAGGGAAGGGCACACAGATACGCAGTATTTT.

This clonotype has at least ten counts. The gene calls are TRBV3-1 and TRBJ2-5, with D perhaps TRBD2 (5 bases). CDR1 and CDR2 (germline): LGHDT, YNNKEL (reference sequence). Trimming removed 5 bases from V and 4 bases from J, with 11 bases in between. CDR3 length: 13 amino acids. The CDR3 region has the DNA TGTGCCAGCAGCACACTAGTATCAGAGACCCAGTACTTC. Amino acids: CASSTLVSETQYF.

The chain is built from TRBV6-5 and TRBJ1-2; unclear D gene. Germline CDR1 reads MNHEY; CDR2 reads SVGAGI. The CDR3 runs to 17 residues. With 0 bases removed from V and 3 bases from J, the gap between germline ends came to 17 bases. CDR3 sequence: CASSYSRFAGPDYGYTF. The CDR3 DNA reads TGTGCCAGCAGTTACTCGAGATTCGCAGGACCAGACTATGGCTACACCTTC.

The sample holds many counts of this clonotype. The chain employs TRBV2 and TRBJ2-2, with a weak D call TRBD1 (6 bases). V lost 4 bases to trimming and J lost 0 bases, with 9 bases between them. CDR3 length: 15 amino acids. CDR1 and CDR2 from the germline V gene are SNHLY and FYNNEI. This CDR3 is CASSVQGANTGELFF. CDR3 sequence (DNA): TGTGCCAGCAGTGTACAGGGTGCGAACACCGGGGAGCTGTTTTTT. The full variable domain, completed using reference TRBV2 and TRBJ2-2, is EPEVTQTPSHQVTQMGQEVILRCVPISNHLYFYWYRQILGQKVEFLVSFYNNEISEKSEIFDDQFSVERPDGSNFTLKIRSTKLEDSAMYFCASSVQGANTGELFFGEGSRLTVL.

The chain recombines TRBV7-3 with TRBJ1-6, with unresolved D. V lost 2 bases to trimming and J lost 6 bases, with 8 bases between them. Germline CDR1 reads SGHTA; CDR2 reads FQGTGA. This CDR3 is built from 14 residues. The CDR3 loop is CASSLGSPNSPLHF. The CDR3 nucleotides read TGTGCCAGCAGCTTAGGTTCTCCTAATTCACCCCTCCACTTT.

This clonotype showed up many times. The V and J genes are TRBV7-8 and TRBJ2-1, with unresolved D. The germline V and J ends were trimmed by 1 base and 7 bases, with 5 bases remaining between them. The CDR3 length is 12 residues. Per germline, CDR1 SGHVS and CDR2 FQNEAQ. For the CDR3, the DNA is TGTGCCAGCAGCTTAGGAGCGAATGAGCAGTTCTTC. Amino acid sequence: CASSLGANEQFF.

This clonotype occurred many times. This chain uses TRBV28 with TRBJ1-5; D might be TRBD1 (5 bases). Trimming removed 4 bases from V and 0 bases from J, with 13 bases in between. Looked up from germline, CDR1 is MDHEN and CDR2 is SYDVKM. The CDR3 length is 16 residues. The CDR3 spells CASSWFDSRSNQPQHF. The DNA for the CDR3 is TGTGCCAGCAGTTGGTTTGACAGCCGTAGCAATCAGCCCCAGCATTTT. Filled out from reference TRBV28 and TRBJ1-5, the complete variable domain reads DVKVTQSSRYLVKRTGEKVFLECVQDMDHENMFWYRQDPGLGLRLIYFSYDVKMKEKGDIPEGYSVSREKKERFSLILESASTNQTSMYLCASSWFDSRSNQPQHFGDGTRLSIL.

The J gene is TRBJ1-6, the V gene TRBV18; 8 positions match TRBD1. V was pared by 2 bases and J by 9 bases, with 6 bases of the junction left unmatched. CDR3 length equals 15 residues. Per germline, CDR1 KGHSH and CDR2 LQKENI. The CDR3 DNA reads TGTGCCAGCTCACCAGGACAGGGTGGCGGTTCACCCCTCCACTTT. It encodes CASSPGQGGGSPLHF.

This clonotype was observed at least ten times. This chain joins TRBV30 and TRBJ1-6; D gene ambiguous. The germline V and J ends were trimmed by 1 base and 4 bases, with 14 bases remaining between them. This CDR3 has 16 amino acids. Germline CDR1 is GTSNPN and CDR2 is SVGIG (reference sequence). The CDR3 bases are TGTGCCTGGAGTGGGGTTTCAGGCGGATATAATTCACCCCTCCACTTT. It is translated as CAWSGVSGGYNSPLHF.

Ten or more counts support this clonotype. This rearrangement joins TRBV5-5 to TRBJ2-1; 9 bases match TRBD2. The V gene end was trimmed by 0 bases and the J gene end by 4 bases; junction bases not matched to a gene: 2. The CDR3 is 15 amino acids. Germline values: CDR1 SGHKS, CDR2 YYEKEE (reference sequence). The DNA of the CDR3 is TGTGCCAGCAGCTTGGGACTAGCGGCTTACAATGAGCAGTTCTTC. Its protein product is CASSLGLAAYNEQFF.

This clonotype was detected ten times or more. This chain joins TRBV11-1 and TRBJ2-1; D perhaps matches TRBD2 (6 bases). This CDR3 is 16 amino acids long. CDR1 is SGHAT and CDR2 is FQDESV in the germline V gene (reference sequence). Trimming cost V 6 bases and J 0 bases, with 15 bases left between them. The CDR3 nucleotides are TGTGCCAGCAGGGGGAGCGGGCCCAGCTCCTACAATGAGCAGTTCTTC. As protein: CASRGSGPSSYNEQFF.

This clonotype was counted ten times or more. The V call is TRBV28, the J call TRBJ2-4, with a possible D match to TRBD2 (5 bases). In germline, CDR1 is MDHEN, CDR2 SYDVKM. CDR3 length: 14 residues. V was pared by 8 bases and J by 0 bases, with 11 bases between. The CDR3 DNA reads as TGTGCCAGCGGGGAAGGGAGAGCCAAAAACATTCAGTACTTC. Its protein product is CASGEGRAKNIQYF.

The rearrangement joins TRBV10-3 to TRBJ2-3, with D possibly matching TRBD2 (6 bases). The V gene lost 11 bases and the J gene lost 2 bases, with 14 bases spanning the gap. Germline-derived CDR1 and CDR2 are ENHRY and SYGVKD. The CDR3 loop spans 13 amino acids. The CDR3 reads CALRDSSTDTQYF. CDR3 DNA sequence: TGTGCCCTCCGGGACTCGTCCACAGATACGCAGTATTTT.

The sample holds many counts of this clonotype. This CDR3 reads CASSAVVGSAYNEQFF. For the CDR3, the DNA is TGTGCCAGCAGCGCGGTGGTAGGATCCGCCTACAATGAGCAGTTCTTC. The rearrangement links TRBV5-8 to TRBJ2-1; D call uncertain. Per the germline V gene, CDR1 is SGHTS and CDR2 is YDEGEE. V lost 4 bases and J lost 2, with 16 bases in between. CDR3 length equals 16 residues.